This is a list of T cell receptor beta chains from one sample in a study of control samples from healthy donors and cancer patients. Measured with immunoSEQ multiplex PCR; TCRdb has only the in-frame clones, and not every one. This sample has tens of thousands of clones, with 75% to 90% found just once. Sequencing was done on a sample of blood. Receptors were obtained from a man in his forties or fifties in good health. Both conserved end residues are part of each CDR3. D genes are given only for firm matches. Part of the rows lack a size; the others show once, few, many or a class for expanded clones.

j_call	v_call	clone_size	d_call	cdr3_nt	cdr3_aa
TRBJ2-3	TRBV25-1	-	TRBD2	TGTGCCAGCAGTCCTGGGACTAGCGTTAGCACAGATACGCAGTATTTT	CASSPGTSVSTDTQYF
TRBJ2-2	TRBV29-1	few	-	TGCAGCGTGATTAGTGGGGCAGGCTCGAACACCGGGGAGCTGTTTTTT	CSVISGAGSNTGELFF
TRBJ2-2	TRBV6-2/TRBV6-3	-	-	TGTGCCAGCAGCCTGGGACAATCTGCGGGACTCGGGGAGCTGTTTTTT	CASSLGQSAGLGELFF
TRBJ2-3	TRBV4-3	-	-	TGCGCCAGCAGCACTACGGGCGCAGGGACAGATACGCAGTATTTT	CASSTTGAGTDTQYF
TRBJ1-5	TRBV15	-	-	TGTGCCACCAGCAGAGGACAGAAGGAGCCCCAGCATTTT	CATSRGQKEPQHF
TRBJ2-1	TRBV19	-	-	TGTGCCAGTAGTATGAACTATTACAATGAGCAGTTCTTC	CASSMNYYNEQFF
TRBJ2-7	TRBV7-9	-	TRBD1	TGTGCCAGCAGGGGGGACAGAAGTTCCCCCTACGAGCAGTACTTC	CASRGDRSSPYEQYF
TRBJ1-2	TRBV7-2	-	-	TGTGCCAGCAGCCCAAGGACCTCATCTCGGGATGGCTACACCTTC	CASSPRTSSRDGYTF
TRBJ2-1	TRBV27	-	TRBD2	TGTGCCAGCAGCCCGGGACTAGCGGGGGCCTCCTACAATGAGCAGTTCTTC	CASSPGLAGASYNEQFF
TRBJ1-5	TRBV6-2/TRBV6-3	few	-	TGTGCCAGCAGTTACACAGGCGTACGAGTGGGTTCACCCCAGCATTTT	CASSYTGVRVGSPQHF
TRBJ1-5	TRBV4-3	-	-	TGCGCCAGCAGCGCGGGGAGGGTAGGAGGCAATCAGCCCCAGCATTTT	CASSAGRVGGNQPQHF
TRBJ1-1	TRBV27	-	TRBD1	TGTGCCAGCAGTCTTGGGACAGGGAAGTCGAACACTGAAGCTTTCTTT	CASSLGTGKSNTEAFF
TRBJ1-4	TRBV9	few	-	TGTGCCAGCAGTACGCAGTTTAATGAAAAACTGTTTTTT	CASSTQFNEKLFF
TRBJ2-1	TRBV29-1	once	TRBD2	TGCAGCGCTGGACTAGCGGGGGCCCCCTACAATGAGCAGTTCTTC	CSAGLAGAPYNEQFF
TRBJ1-2	TRBV7-9	-	TRBD1	TGTGCCAGCAGCTTAGCCGGACAGGGGGATGGCTACACCTTC	CASSLAGQGDGYTF
TRBJ1-2	TRBV7-9	-	-	TGTGCCAGCAGCTCTGAAAGGTACTCGGCCTACACCTTC	CASSSERYSAYTF
TRBJ1-4	TRBV19	-	-	TGTGCCAGTAGTATCCCTCAATACGGAAAACTGTTTTTT	CASSIPQYGKLFF
TRBJ2-5	TRBV6-2/TRBV6-3	-	-	TGTGCCAGCAGTTACTCGAGGGAGACCCAGTACTTC	CASSYSRETQYF
TRBJ1-4	TRBV9	-	-	TGTGCCAGCAGCGTACAGGGAGCGAATGAAAAACTGTTTTTT	CASSVQGANEKLFF
TRBJ2-2	TRBV7-8	-	-	TGTGCCAGCAGTATAGGCCTCAGCGCAACCGGGGAGCTGTTTTTT	CASSIGLSATGELFF
TRBJ2-1	TRBV7-2	-	-	TGTGCCAGCAGGTCGGGGGTCACGTTTGCCGATGAGCAGTTCTTC	CASRSGVTFADEQFF
TRBJ1-5	TRBV6-5	-	-	TGTGCCAGCAGTTACCGGGGGACGGGAGCCCAGCATTTT	CASSYRGTGAQHF